This TCR beta chain came from a study of PD-1 blockade in classical Hodgkin lymphoma. Study-wide points: Relapsed/refractory patients reportedly had the lowest baseline TCR diversity, below newly diagnosed patients, who were below healthy donors. Those achieving complete response showed baseline diversity like newly diagnosed patients.

With respect to this clone: Its matching antigen is unknown.

Every patient experienced relapse after autologous stem cell transplantation, and brentuximab vedotin exposure varied. Complete response, partial response or progressive disease made up the best responses. Measured with immunoSEQ multiplex PCR; TCRdb has only the in-frame clones, and not every one. This table holds some 17,000 clones, about 81% found once. The CDR3 has 14 residues. Germline CDR1 and CDR2: SNHLY and FYNNEI. V was trimmed by 8 bases and J by 0 bases, leaving 11 bases between them. Material: peripheral blood mononuclear cells (PBMCs), obtained at baseline. This TCR was sampled from a human donor with classical Hodgkin lymphoma. V is TRBV2 and J is TRBJ2-1; a weak D match, TRBD2 (6 bases). CDR3 sequence reads: CASLRLDSYNEQFF. CDR3 DNA: TGTGCCAGCTTGAGACTAGACTCCTACAATGAGCAGTTCTTC.